This T cell receptor (beta chain) was documented in a study of T cells expressing NK-cell markers. TCRdb reprocessed the 5' RACE reads; each CDR3 protein has one entry and no DNA is given. This sample carries about half a million distinct CDR3 sequences, with 1.4% going to the ten biggest clones. This CDR3 region has 15 residues. The chain links TRBV12-3 or TRBV12-4 to TRBJ2-7; absent DNA, TCRdb's TRBD1 call cannot be checked. The sample comprised blood T cells: a sorted CD56 or NKG2C T cell subset, CD4+ or CD8+ T cells, or bulk PBMC T cells (not recorded which). The receptor was derived from a woman aged 50 to 65 in good health. The CDR3 loop reads CASSPWTGVHYEQYF.